The next 32 T cell receptor beta chains were all read from a single sample in a study of blood T cell repertoires in COVID-19 (dated by TCRdb to 2018 to 2020). The receptor library was made with the immunoSEQ multiplex PCR assay. Sourced from immuneACCESS, this table was stored by TCRdb with only in-frame sequences that have V and J called. A share of the clones is absent; for the studies checked, an unresolved V gene accounts for under half, and the remainder has no known explanation. Present in this sample are about 90,000 clones, about 92% of which were seen just once. The ten largest clones take up under 7.5% of the sample. The sequenced material came from peripheral blood. The receptors derive from a woman aged 55-70 years with active COVID-19.

The rearrangement links TRBV24-1 to TRBJ2-2, with 12 nucleotides matching TRBD1. The CDR3 has 17 amino acids. Trimming cost V 3 bases and J 4 bases; bases outside gene matches: 5. Germline V lookup: CDR1 KGHDR, CDR2 SFDVKD. CDR3 in amino acids: CATSDTGTGGFTGELFF. The CDR3 DNA sequence: TGTGCCACCAGTGATACCGGGACAGGGGGCTTCACCGGGGAGCTGTTTTTT.

The chain uses TRBV2 and TRBJ2-7; maybe TRBD1 (5 bases). CDR3 length: 13 amino acids. Germline lookup yields CDR1 SNHLY and CDR2 FYNNEI. Trimming removed 6 bases at V and 2 bases at J, with 11 bases between. The DNA for the CDR3 is TGTGCCAGCAGCAGGGCTCAGGCCTACGAGCAGTACTTC. Translating it yields CASSRAQAYEQYF.

V is TRBV19 and J is TRBJ1-2; 10 bases fit TRBD1. The J segment lost 5 bases and the V segment lost 1 base, leaving 13 bases of the junction unmatched. The CDR3 has 18 amino acids. Germline values: CDR1 LNHDA, CDR2 SQIVND (reference sequence). The CDR3 region is CASSIGAIRDRGSYGYTF. As DNA, the CDR3 is TGTGCCAGTAGTATAGGGGCGATCCGGGACAGGGGTTCATATGGCTACACCTTC.

The chain employs TRBV19 and TRBJ1-2; 8 bases line up with TRBD1. Germline CDR1 reads LNHDA; CDR2 reads SQIVND (reference sequence). The CDR3 is 14 residues long. V shed 7 bases, J shed 9 bases, and the junction held 13 bases outside the gene matches. CDR3 DNA sequence: TGTGCCAGTACTCACAGGGGGGCCCTTACGAGCTACACCTTC. It codes for CASTHRGALTSYTF.

This chain connects TRBV11-2 to TRBJ1-1; the D gene is possibly TRBD1 (5 bases). This CDR3 is 14 amino acids long. The germline CDR1 and CDR2 sequences are SGHAT and FQNNGV. V was cut by 2 bases and J by 1 base, with 8 bases left in between. The CDR3 here is CASSLWTQNTEAFF. CDR3 nucleotides: TGTGCCAGCAGCTTATGGACACAGAACACTGAAGCTTTCTTT.

In this sample, this clone turned up a few times. The rearrangement uses TRBV4-1 and TRBJ2-7; possibly TRBD2 for D (6 bases). The germline V and J ends were trimmed by 1 base and 0 bases, with 13 bases remaining between them. Per the germline V gene, CDR1 is MGHRA and CDR2 is YSYEKL. The CDR3 has 16 amino acids. CDR3 in amino acids: CASSQVGGPISYEQYF. CDR3 sequence (DNA): TGCGCCAGCAGCCAAGTCGGGGGACCCATCTCCTACGAGCAGTACTTC.

The CDR3 nucleotides read TGTGCCAGCTCACCACCCTTGACTGCGGGGGAGACCCAGTACTTC. Its translation is CASSPPLTAGETQYF. V usage is TRBV18 and J usage is TRBJ2-5, with D perhaps matching TRBD2 (6 bases). Germline V CDR1 and CDR2: KGHSH, LQKENI. The CDR3 covers 15 residues. Trimming pared 0 bases from V and 5 bases from J, leaving 13 bases between.

This chain links TRBV13 with TRBJ2-2; 8 positions agree with TRBD2. The junction had 10 bases not matched to a gene; V was cut back by 5 bases and J by 5 bases. CDR1 and CDR2 (germline): PRHDT, FYEKMQ (reference sequence). This CDR3 is built from 16 residues. The CDR3 bases are TGTGCCAGCAGCACGGCGGGAGGAATCGGGACCGGGGAGCTGTTTTTT. It yields the protein CASSTAGGIGTGELFF. Full variable domain (outside the CDR3, taken from reference TRBV13 and TRBJ2-2): AAGVIQSPRHLIKEKRETATLKCYPIPRHDTVYWYQQGPGQDPQFLISFYEKMQSDKGSIPDRFSAQQFSDYHSELNMSSLELGDSALYFCASSTAGGIGTGELFFGEGSRLTVL.

This clone has a single count. The rearrangement uses TRBV29-1 and TRBJ1-2; D remains unclear. Trimming removed 3 bases at V and 8 bases at J, with 16 bases between. The CDR3 extends over 13 amino acids. CDR1 SQVTM and CDR2 ANQGSEA come from the germline V gene. The CDR3 sequence: CSVDDSADGGYTF. CDR3 in DNA: TGCAGCGTTGACGACTCAGCGGATGGAGGCTACACCTTC.

The chain recombines TRBV7-2 with TRBJ2-5, with 9 bases that match TRBD2. V lost 3 bases and J lost 5; bases outside the gene matches: 7. The germline gives CDR1 SGHTA, CDR2 FQGNSA. The CDR3 runs to 15 residues. CDR3: CASSFVAGGLETQYF. The CDR3 DNA reads TGTGCCAGCAGCTTCGTGGCGGGGGGGTTGGAGACCCAGTACTTC. The full variable domain, its missing parts supplied by reference TRBV7-2 and TRBJ2-5, is GAGVSQSPSNKVTEKGKDVELRCDPISGHTALYWYRQSLGQGLEFLIYFQGNSAPDKSGLPSDRFSAERTGGSVSTLTIQRTQQEDSAVYLCASSFVAGGLETQYFGPGTRLLVL.

The J gene is TRBJ2-7, the V gene TRBV11-2; the D gene is possibly TRBD1 (6 bases). The CDR3 extends over 13 amino acids. V shed 4 bases and J shed 4 bases, with 11 bases lying between them. The germline CDR1 and CDR2 sequences are SGHAT and FQNNGV. The CDR3 DNA follows: TGTGCCAGCAGCTCTGACAGGATTTACGAGCAGTACTTC. The encoded protein is CASSSDRIYEQYF.

The V gene is TRBV5-4, the J gene TRBJ2-5; 8 bases match TRBD2. This CDR3 is built from 17 residues. V lost 0 bases to trimming and J lost 2 bases; unmatched junction nucleotides: 9. Germline CDR1 reads SGHNT; CDR2 reads YYREEE (reference sequence). This chain's CDR3 is CASSLAGAGGGQETQYF. The CDR3 DNA reads as TGTGCCAGCAGCTTGGCCGGGGCGGGGGGAGGTCAAGAGACCCAGTACTTC.

The V and J genes are TRBV18 and TRBJ1-5; possible D gene TRBD1, 6 bases. CDR1 KGHSH and CDR2 LQKENI come from the germline V gene. This CDR3 region has 15 residues. V was pared by 0 bases and J by 1 base, with 7 bases between. In DNA, the CDR3 is TGTGCCAGCTCACCACCCGGGACAAGCAATCAGCCCCAGCATTTT. It specifies CASSPPGTSNQPQHF.

The chain uses TRBV15 and TRBJ2-1; 9 nucleotides align to TRBD1. Germline CDR1 and CDR2: LNHNV and YYDKDF (reference sequence). This CDR3 is built from 16 residues. Trimming removed 2 bases from V and 0 bases from J; junction bases left unmatched: 2. The CDR3 loop reads CATSRRQGGSYNEQFF. As DNA, the CDR3 is TGTGCCACCAGCAGAAGACAGGGGGGCTCCTACAATGAGCAGTTCTTC.

The chain joins TRBV18 to TRBJ2-2, with a weak D call TRBD1 (6 bases). The ends were cut back, 4 bases at V and 0 bases at J, with 15 bases in the middle. The CDR3 consists of 17 residues. The germline V gene has CDR1 KGHSH and CDR2 LQKENI. This chain's CDR3 is CASSRDTRIANTGELFF. The CDR3 DNA sequence: TGTGCCAGCTCACGGGACACCCGCATAGCGAACACCGGGGAGCTGTTTTTT.

J is TRBJ2-1 and V is TRBV6-1, with 7 bases fitting TRBD2. The CDR3 spans 17 residues. The junction had 8 bases not matched to a gene; V was cut back by 1 base and J by 2 bases. Looked up from germline, CDR1 is MNHNS and CDR2 is SASEGT. In DNA form, the CDR3 reads TGTGCCAGCAGTGAAGGGGGGATCAGCGGGGCCTACAATGAGCAGTTCTTC. Its protein product is CASSEGGISGAYNEQFF.

The chain recombines TRBV3-1 (or the pseudogene TRBV3-2) with TRBJ2-7, with D hard to call. V was cut by 1 base and J by 3 bases, with 10 bases left in between. The germline CDR1 and CDR2 sequences are LGHDT and YNNKEL (reference sequence). This CDR3 region has 14 residues. CDR3 loop: CASSQAGLYYEQYF. CDR3 bases: TGTGCCAGCAGCCAAGCGGGTCTCTACTACGAGCAGTACTTC.

The chain uses TRBV28 and TRBJ1-3; 8 bases match TRBD1. J lost 4 bases, V lost 2 bases, and 4 bases had no gene match. The CDR3 has 15 amino acids. Per germline, CDR1 MDHEN and CDR2 SYDVKM. The DNA of the CDR3 is TGTGCCAGCAGTTTAGTGACAGGGGTCGGAAACACCATATATTTT. Its translation is CASSLVTGVGNTIYF.

The chain joins TRBV18 to TRBJ2-5; 15 bases match TRBD2. This CDR3 is 16 amino acids long. Germline V gene sequence: CDR1 KGHSH, CDR2 LQKENI. After removal of 3 bases from V and 5 bases from J, the junction contained 4 bases not matched to a gene. CDR3 in DNA: TGTGCCAGCTCACCTCCGGGACTAGCGGGGGGTGAGACCCAGTACTTC. Residues: CASSPPGLAGGETQYF.

There are a few counts of this clone. The chain combines TRBV7-9 with TRBJ2-7; D not certain. The CDR3 is made up of 14 amino acids. V was shortened by 5 bases and J by 4 bases, with 15 bases between the two germline ends. Per the germline V gene, CDR1 is SEHNR and CDR2 is FQNEAQ (reference sequence). The CDR3 coding sequence is TGTGCCAGCAGCCCCCGCCGGGTGCCTTACGAGCAGTACTTC. Encoded protein: CASSPRRVPYEQYF.

V and J are TRBV2 and TRBJ2-2, with 10 positions matching TRBD1. The CDR3 has 16 amino acids. The germline V gene encodes CDR1 SNHLY and CDR2 FYNNEI. J was trimmed by 6 bases and V by 5 bases; bases with no gene match: 9. The chain's CDR3 is CASSNSGTGVAGELFF. The CDR3 DNA sequence: TGTGCCAGCAGTAACTCCGGGACAGGGGTAGCCGGGGAGCTGTTTTTT.

J is TRBJ2-1 and V is TRBV9, with 7 bases lining up with TRBD2. V gave up 3 bases and J gave up 3 bases; unmatched junction bases: 9. CDR3 size: 16 residues. Germline CDR1 SGDLS, CDR2 YYNGEE. This CDR3 reads CASSAKGGRGYNEQFF. CDR3 bases: TGTGCCAGCAGCGCCAAGGGAGGGAGGGGCTACAATGAGCAGTTCTTC.

This clone was seen a handful of times. The chain is built from TRBV28 and TRBJ1-2; D remains unclear. The germline V gene has CDR1 MDHEN and CDR2 SYDVKM. Trimming cost V 2 bases and J 6 bases, with 7 bases left between them. This CDR3 has 12 amino acids. Here the CDR3 reads CASSLPENGYTF. In DNA, the CDR3 is TGTGCCAGCAGTTTACCCGAGAATGGCTACACCTTC.

V is TRBV2 and J is TRBJ2-5; D not certain. V was cut by 7 bases and J by 5 bases, with 8 bases left in between. This CDR3 comprises 11 residues. From germline, CDR1 is SNHLY and CDR2 FYNNEI. For the CDR3, the DNA is TGTGCCAGCACCTCTAGGGAGACCCAGTACTTC. Its translation: CASTSRETQYF.

This clone was recorded once. The CDR3 DNA reads TGTGCCAGCAGCTCCCGGACAGGGTTGAACGAGCAGTACTTC. Amino acid sequence: CASSSRTGLNEQYF. The chain carries TRBV7-9 and TRBJ2-7; TRBD1 agrees at 8 bases. Germline CDR1 reads SEHNR; CDR2 reads FQNEAQ (reference sequence). V lost 4 bases, J lost 5 bases, and 7 bases stayed unmatched. The CDR3 runs 14 residues.

This chain connects TRBV10-3 to TRBJ1-6; 7 nucleotides match TRBD1. In germline, CDR1 is ENHRY, CDR2 SYGVKD. Germline trimming cut 6 bases from V and 7 bases from J; bases unmatched to any gene: 3. The CDR3 length is 13 residues. The CDR3 DNA follows: TGTGCCATCAGCCAGGGACAGAATTCACCCCTCCACTTT. Amino acids: CAISQGQNSPLHF.

J is TRBJ1-3 and V is TRBV4-2, with 11 bases lining up with TRBD1. V shed 1 base and J 0 bases; nucleotides not matched to a gene: 8. CDR1 is LGHNA, CDR2 YNFKEQ, per germline. This CDR3 has 19 amino acids. CDR3 sequence reads: CASSQVGQGVSSSGNTIYF. In DNA form, the CDR3 reads TGTGCCAGCAGCCAAGTGGGACAGGGGGTTTCCTCCTCTGGAAACACCATATATTTT.

The gene calls are TRBV20-1 and TRBJ1-5; D is undetermined. Per the germline V gene, CDR1 is DFQATT and CDR2 is SNEGSKA (reference sequence). Deletions cut 3 bases from V and 0 bases from J, with 12 bases between. The CDR3 runs 15 residues. CDR3 sequence: CSASAGTYSNQPQHF. The CDR3 DNA is TGCAGTGCTAGTGCGGGAACTTATAGCAATCAGCCCCAGCATTTT.

This sequence joins TRBV24-1 and TRBJ2-5; 11 bases line up with TRBD1. Trimming removed 10 bases from V and 5 bases from J; junction bases left unmatched: 11. Germline-derived CDR1 and CDR2 are KGHDR and SFDVKD. This CDR3 has 15 residues. As DNA, the CDR3 is TGTGCCACATCGACCGGGACAGGGGGTTGGGAGACCCAGTACTTC. Translation: CATSTGTGGWETQYF.

The chain combines TRBV7-9 with TRBJ1-2; D might be TRBD1 (6 bases). The CDR3 consists of 15 residues. Trimming left V 3 bases short and J 5 bases short, with 16 bases between. Looked up from germline, CDR1 is SEHNR and CDR2 is FQNEAQ (reference sequence). The CDR3 nucleotides are TGTGCCAGCAGCTTGGCGACAGGAGACTTTTATGGCTACACCTTC. Its translation: CASSLATGDFYGYTF.

The chain employs TRBV7-2 and TRBJ2-7, with TRBD2 identical over 10 bases. The CDR3 loop spans 14 amino acids. The ends lost 1 base at V and 6 bases at J; junction bases unmatched: 3. Germline values: CDR1 SGHTA, CDR2 FQGNSA. The chain's CDR3 is CASSLVAGGTEQYF. The CDR3 coding sequence is TGTGCCAGCAGCTTAGTAGCGGGGGGTACCGAGCAGTACTTC.

The chain uses TRBV2 and TRBJ2-2; D gene uncertain. The CDR3 contains 14 residues. V shed 4 bases and J shed 4 bases, with 10 bases lying between them. Germline assignment: CDR1 SNHLY and CDR2 FYNNEI. The CDR3 is CASSATALTGELFF. CDR3 DNA: TGTGCCAGCAGTGCAACTGCCCTCACCGGGGAGCTGTTTTTT.